The 9 T cell receptor beta chains listed next were all sequenced from one sample in a study of blood T cells in healthy people across ages. Sample-barcoded 5' priming and a J-beta primer mix drove a second PCR of 7 to 11 cycles. TCRdb reanalysed the 5' RACE reads using MiXCR and keeps one entry per CDR3 protein. The table includes about 720,000 distinct CDR3 sequences, about 24% detected once. The source material was blood. The receptors shown here come from a man aged 70-80 years in good health.

The genes are TRBV19 and TRBJ1-2, with TRBD1 matching 9 bases. The germline CDR1 and CDR2 sequences are LNHDA and SQIVND (reference sequence). The CDR3 length is 15 residues. J was trimmed by 5 bases and V by 5 bases; bases with no gene match: 9. Written as DNA, the CDR3 is TGTGCCAGTAGTTCAACGGGACAGGGATCTTATGGCTACACCTTC. Protein: CASSSTGQGSYGYTF.

This clonotype turned up a few times. The V gene is TRBV5-1, the J gene TRBJ2-5, with a possible D match to TRBD2 (6 bases). The J call may be faulty, since TRBJ2-7 better matches the DNA end. Germline V CDR1 and CDR2: SGHRS, YFSETQ. The CDR3 is made up of 13 amino acids. The CDR3, as DNA: TGCGCCAGCATCCCGGATAGCGGATACGAGCAGTACTTC. Protein: CASIPDSGYEQYF.

The CDR3: CASSLGPNEQFF. CDR3 in DNA: TGTGCCAGCAGCTTGGGTCCCAATGAGCAGTTCTTC. The genes are TRBV5-6 and TRBJ2-1; D ambiguous. The CDR3 consists of 12 residues. Between the trimmed V and J ends, which lost 0 bases and 6 bases, there was a span of 4 bases. In germline, CDR1 is SGHDT, CDR2 YYEEEE.

This clonotype was counted only a few times. The gene calls are TRBV29-1 and TRBJ2-5; 12 bases fit TRBD2. Gene TRBJ2-1 matches the end of the DNA better, so the J call may be wrong. There are 13 residues in the CDR3. CDR1 SQVTM and CDR2 ANQGSEA come from the germline V gene. CDR3 coding DNA: TGCAGCGCCCAGACTAGCGGGAGAAATGAGCAGTTCTTC. Residues: CSAQTSGRNEQFF.

This clonotype has at least ten counts. The chain carries TRBV7-2 and TRBJ2-1; the D is unclear. Germline V gene data show CDR1 as SGHTA and CDR2 as FQGNSA. The CDR3 runs to 12 residues. V was shortened by 1 base and J by 12 bases, with 10 bases between the two germline ends. This CDR3 is CASSLDFLGQFF. The CDR3 bases are TGTGCCAGCAGCTTAGACTTTTTAGGGCAGTTCTTC. The full variable domain, rest sourced from reference TRBV7-2 and TRBJ2-1, is GAGVSQSPSNKVTEKGKDVELRCDPISGHTALYWYRQSLGQGLEFLIYFQGNSAPDKSGLPSDRFSAERTGGSVSTLTIQRTQQEDSAVYLCASSLDFLGQFFGPGTRLTVL.

This clonotype was detected only a few times. One base away lies a much larger clone, so this may be a sequencing read error. The rearrangement uses TRBV28 and TRBJ2-5, with D possibly TRBD2 on 5 matching bases. V was clipped by 7 bases and J by 4 bases, with 16 bases between them. The CDR3 covers 14 residues. Germline lookup yields CDR1 MDHEN and CDR2 SYDVKM. For the CDR3, the DNA is TGTGCCAGCAATCCCCAACGGGGTACAGAGACCCAGTACTTC. It encodes CASNPQRGTETQYF.

The V and J genes are TRBV12-3 or TRBV12-4 and TRBJ1-5, with D perhaps TRBD1 (5 bases). V shed 6 bases and J shed 0 bases, with 12 bases lying between them. The CDR3 has 15 residues. CDR3 coding DNA: TGTGCCAGCAGGACGACAGAATATAGCAATCAGCCCCAGCATTTT. Protein sequence: CASRTTEYSNQPQHF.

The genes are TRBV6-5 and TRBJ1-1; D uncertain. Germline loops: CDR1 MNHEY, CDR2 SVGAGI. Deletions cut 0 bases from V and 2 bases from J, with 13 bases between. The CDR3 contains 16 residues. The CDR3 loop reads CASSYSYTATNTEAFF. CDR3 nucleotide sequence: TGTGCCAGCAGTTACTCGTATACGGCAACTAACACTGAAGCTTTCTTT.

V usage is TRBV2 and J usage is TRBJ1-2; 7 positions agree with TRBD1. J lost 7 bases, V lost 5 bases, and 4 bases had no gene match. The germline gives CDR1 SNHLY, CDR2 FYNNEI. This CDR3 region has 12 residues. CDR3 in amino acids: CASSKTGIGYTF. In DNA form, the CDR3 reads TGTGCCAGCAGTAAGACAGGGATTGGCTACACCTTC.